A selection of T cell receptor beta chains follows, all from one sample in a study of blood T cells in healthy people across ages. TCRdb fed the 5' RACE reads into MiXCR, producing one record per CDR3 protein. This table holds about 1.8 million distinct CDR3 sequences, about 49% found once. The sequencing sample was made of blood. These receptor sequences come from a woman aged 40 to 49 in good health. The CDR3 runs from the conserved cysteine through the conserved F or W.

CDR3 protein: CASSQGWQLRTF
V gene: TRBV3-1

CDR3 protein: CASSPHHLGETFTQETQYF
V gene: TRBV7-9

CDR3 protein: CASSLNREIYEQYF
V gene: TRBV7-2

CDR3 protein: CASRDDEETQYF
V gene: TRBV6-6

CDR3 protein: CASSFLEPGAGANVLTF
V gene: TRBV7-9

CDR3 protein: CASSPLPEDTGVYLPTDTQYF
V gene: TRBV5-5

CDR3 protein: CASSFPRDRHEQFF
V gene: TRBV28

CDR3 protein: CASTRLSKTGGYTF
V gene: TRBV28

CDR3 protein: CATSRGGTSGGRTDTQYF
V gene: TRBV15

CDR3 protein: CASSSPQGGIYGYTF
V gene: TRBV7-2

CDR3 protein: CASSLAGDRANYGYTF
V gene: TRBV7-2

CDR3 protein: CASSPPTKRETQYF
V gene: TRBV18

CDR3 protein: CSATPRLAGGHNTGELFF
V gene: TRBV20-1

CDR3 protein: CATSDAQGPWGYGYTF
V gene: TRBV24-1

CDR3 protein: CASSYQGRETQYF
V gene: TRBV6-5

CDR3 protein: CASSTQNRINEQYF
V gene: TRBV7-6

CDR3 protein: CASSLGVWDRDHNEQYF
V gene: TRBV7-2

CDR3 protein: CASSVGGWDTDTQYF
V gene: TRBV9

CDR3 protein: CSAKTFNYNEQFF
V gene: TRBV20-1

CDR3 protein: CASSTPGELFF
V gene: TRBV6-5

CDR3 protein: CAISEGGLGKETQYF
V gene: TRBV10-3

CDR3 protein: CASSRTGASSYNEQFF
V gene: TRBV25-1

CDR3 protein: CASSVRAVQYF
V gene: TRBV7-2

CDR3 protein: CATSDFGRGKSDEQFF
V gene: TRBV24-1

CDR3 protein: CASSQGGRQGDYEQYF
V gene: TRBV4-3

CDR3 protein: CASSDTPRDEQFF
V gene: TRBV6-5

CDR3 protein: CASTFQTSGGAFITDTQYF
V gene: TRBV12-3/TRBV12-4

CDR3 protein: CASSDETVQETQYF
V gene: TRBV25-1

CDR3 protein: CASSYSSSGVNEQFF
V gene: TRBV6-6

CDR3 protein: CSVGVAELRGYTF
V gene: TRBV29-1

CDR3 protein: CASSKPHEAGERTQYF
V gene: TRBV7-2

CDR3 protein: CASGVEPGVPQFF
V gene: TRBV12-5

CDR3 protein: CASSWFSRGSQRDYGYTF
V gene: TRBV7-9

CDR3 protein: CASSPPSYNEQFF
V gene: TRBV18

CDR3 protein: CAASRDTGRIGQETQYF
V gene: TRBV15

CDR3 protein: CASSRGQRTGELFF
V gene: TRBV7-2

CDR3 protein: CASSTSTSSLENIQYF
V gene: TRBV9

CDR3 protein: CASSEDRRQGMTDTQYF
V gene: TRBV4-3

CDR3 protein: CATSPRTGGTHSPLHF
V gene: TRBV15

CDR3 protein: CSVERSSHEQYF
V gene: TRBV29-1

CDR3 protein: CSVRTLQETQYF
V gene: TRBV20-1

CDR3 protein: CASSQDSSDNEQFF
V gene: TRBV4-3

CDR3 protein: CASSLLPAVSTDTQYF
V gene: TRBV5-8

CDR3 protein: CASNSAGDTQYF
V gene: TRBV27

CDR3 protein: CSARVVRDHSGANVLTF
V gene: TRBV20-1

CDR3 protein: CASSFDRDRFF
V gene: TRBV5-1

CDR3 protein: CATSRDVGGYTF
V gene: TRBV15

CDR3 protein: CASSFRQGVYNEQFF
V gene: TRBV5-1

CDR3 protein: CTSAQGRAGANVLTF
V gene: TRBV12-3/TRBV12-4

CDR3 protein: CSARDVRVETQYF
V gene: TRBV20-1

CDR3 protein: CASSPGTGIMNTEAFF
V gene: TRBV11-2